This entry features one T cell receptor (beta chain) sequence. Its target antigen remains unknown. There are no base qualities to consult, and no much larger clone falls within one base. V loses 4 bases, J loses 7 bases, and the germline ends lie 10 bases apart. CDR1 and CDR2, looked up from the germline V gene, are ENHRY and SYGVKD. From the cysteine up to the phenylalanine, the CDR3 has a length of 13 residues. The kept DNA is CDR3 alone, 39 bases in frame from the first base. This entry comes from a study of blood T cell repertoires in COVID-19 (dated by TCRdb to about 2020). Study-wide context: Samples from collaborators originated in the United States, Italy and Spain and spanned both the acute and convalescent phases of COVID-19. The prospective study material was composed of cDNA or gDNA derived from T cells, B-cell-depleted T cells, or PBMCs. The dataset comprised deeply sampled blood TCRbeta repertoires from subjects exposed to, actively infected with, or recovered from COVID-19. The repertoires were released in a freely available public database intended as a resource for research on the immune response to SARS-CoV-2. The samples were drawn from two sources: the first 160 participants of the ongoing ImmuneRACE study, and 1,200 or so subjects contributed by 6 global collaborators. The sample metadata nearly always contained a de-identified subject ID, COVID-19 status, age in years and sex. Where HLA class I and class II types were available, the types were taken from metadata supplied by the sample provider, not from assay-based typing. General conclusions and limits of the study: How much clinical and demographic metadata was included differed by source and by participant, and the metadata was provided uncurated.

In the prospective study, participants were roughly 18 to 95 years old, resided in about two dozen geographic areas of the United States, and were enrolled through a virtual design. In the prospective study, cohorts were assigned on the basis of participant-reported clinical history obtained from a screening survey and a study questionnaire. In the prospective study, whole blood, serum and a nasopharyngeal or oropharyngeal swab were collected from each participant by mobile phlebotomists. Additional blood draws and questionnaires over an approximately 2-month period could optionally be provided by prospective study participants. Prospective study blood samples were shipped either frozen or at room temperature before DNA extraction. The immunoSEQ Assay, a bias-controlled multiplex PCR, was used to amplify TCRbeta CDR3 regions from genomic DNA. In the paper's pipeline: The number of nucleated cells in each sample was estimated from the amplification of reference gene primers within the assay. Sequence reads were collapsed and filtered to measure the absolute abundance of every unique TCRbeta CDR3 rearrangement. For each sample, productive Simpson clonality was calculated as the square root of Simpson's diversity index across productive rearrangements. What TCRdb holds here is the immuneACCESS table cut down to in-frame rearrangements. Part of the clones is not present; checked against another copy, under half of the missing clones reflect an unresolved V gene, and the others are unexplained. V and J calls and clone size are copied from that table; D and trimming were computed from the DNA. Counted in this sample were 290,000 or so clones; around 90% of them appeared once. The top ten hold around 4.5% of the sample.

Sequencing was carried out using PBMCs or T cells enriched from blood (not recorded which). This chain is built from TRBV10-3 and TRBJ1-4; 5 matching bases give a weak D call of TRBD1. The TCR sequence derives from a young woman with acute COVID-19. Here is the DNA: TGTGCCATCAGTGCGGGGGTCTCTGAAAAACTGTTTTTT. This yields the protein CAISAGVSEKLFF.